These 5 T cell receptor beta chains were sequenced from one sample in a study of tumor-infiltrating lymphocytes in oesophageal squamous cell carcinoma. Via MiXCR, TCRdb re-called the PCR reads, giving one row per CDR3 protein. In the table there are approximately 20,000 distinct CDR3 sequences, 30% to 45% of which are singletons. Sequenced material: esophageal tumor tissue. The origin of the receptors is a male donor with esophageal squamous cell carcinoma.

The genes are TRBV2 and TRBJ2-5; perhaps D is TRBD1 or TRBD2 (6 bases each). CDR1 is SNHLY and CDR2 is FYNNEI in the germline V gene. The CDR3 contains 13 residues. V was clipped by 1 base and J by 11 bases, with 14 bases between them. The DNA of the CDR3 is TGTGCCAGCAGTGAAGGGGGGGCGGGTGAGCAGTACTTC. Translation gives CASSEGGAGEQYF.

As for this clonotype: A much larger clone lies one base from this, so it may be a read error. The gene calls are TRBV19 and TRBJ2-1; TRBD2 might be the D (6 bases). Germline CDR1 and CDR2: LNHDA and SQIVND (reference sequence). Between the trimmed V and J ends, which lost 1 base and 10 bases, there was a span of 17 bases. The CDR3 loop spans 15 amino acids. The CDR3, as DNA: TGTGCCAGTAGTATAGTTGCGGGTGGGAGGAACGAGCAGTTCTTC. This translates into CASSIVAGGRNEQFF.

This clonotype has a count of ten or more. This chain connects TRBV4-1 to TRBJ1-5; no firm D call. V lost 1 base to trimming and J lost 10 bases, with 17 bases between them. This CDR3 region has 15 residues. CDR1 is MGHRA, CDR2 YSYEKL, per germline. The CDR3 coding sequence is TGCGCCAGCAGCCAAGTTATCGGCAGCAGTAAACCCCAGCATTTT. It specifies CASSQVIGSSKPQHF.

The chain is built from TRBV7-6 and TRBJ2-3; the D is unclear. Germline loops: CDR1 SGHVS, CDR2 FNYEAQ. The CDR3 sequence is 13 residues long. The ends were cut back, 6 bases at V and 5 bases at J, with 12 bases in the middle. In DNA form, the CDR3 reads TGTGCCAGCAGACTCATCGCTAAAGATACGCAGTATTTT. Amino acids: CASRLIAKDTQYF.

A few counts support this clonotype. This chain uses TRBV7-2 with TRBJ2-5; D is unresolved. Trimming shortened V by 4 bases and J by 2 bases, and 5 bases separated the two germline ends. Germline V gene sequence: CDR1 SGHTA, CDR2 FQGNSA. The CDR3 runs to 12 residues. The CDR3 DNA reads as TGTGCCAGCAGCTACTCTCAAGAGACCCAGTACTTC. This sequence encodes CASSYSQETQYF.